Below are 28 T cell receptor beta chains sequenced from a single sample in a study of blood T cell repertoires in COVID-19. Here immunoSEQ multiplex PCR was the method, and the copy in TCRdb shows in-frame clones only, minus some. The sample holds fewer than 200,000 clones, around 85% seen once. Sample: peripheral blood. These receptors were taken from a man between 65 and 85 years old with active or convalescent COVID-19.

The J gene is TRBJ1-5, the V gene TRBV9; the D gene is possibly TRBD1 (5 bases). Trimming took 0 bases from V and 4 from J, leaving 11 bases between them. The germline V gene encodes CDR1 SGDLS and CDR2 YYNGEE. The CDR3 has 15 amino acids. Here the CDR3 reads CASSVAPGQNQPQHF. CDR3 DNA sequence: TGTGCCAGCAGCGTAGCGCCAGGGCAGAATCAGCCCCAGCATTTT.

The V and J genes are TRBV4-3 and TRBJ2-5, with 8 nucleotides matching TRBD2. Germline V gives CDR1 LGHNA, CDR2 YSLEER. Trimming took 0 bases from V and 2 from J; bases not matched to a gene: 2. The CDR3 sequence is 15 residues long. The CDR3 reads CASSQEAGAQETQYF. The CDR3 DNA reads TGCGCCAGCAGCCAAGAAGCGGGAGCACAAGAGACCCAGTACTTC.

The chain uses TRBV9 and TRBJ2-3; possibly TRBD2 for D (5 bases). This CDR3 is built from 15 residues. Germline V gene data show CDR1 as SGDLS and CDR2 as YYNGEE. Trimming left V 4 bases short and J 5 bases short, with 17 bases between. The CDR3 DNA reads as TGTGCCAGCAGCCCATCCCGGACTGGAGGAGATACGCAGTATTTT. This encodes CASSPSRTGGDTQYF. The full variable domain, completed using reference TRBV9 and TRBJ2-3, is DSGVTQTPKHLITATGQRVTLRCSPRSGDLSVYWYQQSLDQGLQFLIQYYNGEERAKGNILERFSAQQFPDLHSELNLSSLELGDSALYFCASSPSRTGGDTQYFGPGTRLTVL.

The chain is built from TRBV19 and TRBJ1-4, with a tentative D call TRBD1 (6 bases). The CDR3 loop spans 18 amino acids. The germline V gene has CDR1 LNHDA and CDR2 SQIVND (reference sequence). V dropped 4 bases and J dropped 4 bases, with 22 bases sitting between them. CDR3 loop: CASSTGAGRWDNNEKLFF. CDR3 in DNA: TGTGCCAGTAGTACTGGGGCTGGCCGCTGGGACAATAATGAAAAACTGTTTTTT. Full variable domain (outside the CDR3, taken from reference TRBV19 and TRBJ1-4): DGGITQSPKYLFRKEGQNVTLSCEQNLNHDAMYWYRQDPGQGLRLIYYSQIVNDFQKGDIAEGYSVSREKKESFPLTVTSAQKNPTAFYLCASSTGAGRWDNNEKLFFGSGTQLSVL.

The chain recombines TRBV5-4 with TRBJ2-2; 7 nucleotides match TRBD1. CDR1 is SGHNT and CDR2 is YYREEE in the germline V gene (reference sequence). V lost 1 base to trimming and J lost 1 base; unmatched junction nucleotides: 1. This CDR3 has 15 amino acids. The CDR3 nucleotides are TGTGCCAGCAGCTTGAGGACAGGGAACACCGGGGAGCTGTTTTTT. This codes for CASSLRTGNTGELFF.

The CDR3 spells CASSFLTGGQPQHF. Here the CDR3 DNA reads TGTGCCAGCAGCTTCCTAACCGGGGGTCAGCCCCAGCATTTT. This sequence joins TRBV7-2 and TRBJ1-5; possible D gene TRBD1, 5 bases. Germline loops: CDR1 SGHTA, CDR2 FQGNSA. This CDR3 contains 14 residues. V lost 3 bases and J lost 6, with 12 bases in between.

The genes are TRBV7-2 and TRBJ1-4, with 7 bases lining up with TRBD1. The ends lost 6 bases at V and 4 bases at J; junction bases unmatched: 8. The CDR3 covers 15 residues. The germline CDR1 and CDR2 sequences are SGHTA and FQGNSA. In nucleotides, the CDR3 is TGTGCCAGCAGTGCAAGGGGACAGCATAATGAAAAACTGTTTTTT. This gives the protein CASSARGQHNEKLFF.

The chain is built from TRBV2 and TRBJ1-5, with D possibly being TRBD1 (6 bases). Germline V CDR1 and CDR2: SNHLY, FYNNEI. V was pared by 6 bases and J by 1 base, with 13 bases between. The CDR3 totals 15 residues. The CDR3 DNA sequence: TGTGCCAGCAGCCCCAGGGGTAACAGCAATCAGCCCCAGCATTTT. Translating gives CASSPRGNSNQPQHF.

V usage is TRBV5-4 and J usage is TRBJ2-2, with D tentatively TRBD2 (6 bases). V dropped 4 bases and J dropped 0 bases, with 10 bases sitting between them. This CDR3 has 15 amino acids. The germline V gene encodes CDR1 SGHNT and CDR2 YYREEE (reference sequence). The CDR3 region has the DNA TGTGCCAGCAGCCCAGCGGGCCCGAACACCGGGGAGCTGTTTTTT. Translated, it gives CASSPAGPNTGELFF.

In this sample, this clone turned up a few times. J is TRBJ1-1 and V is TRBV5-5; TRBD1 aligns across 7 bases. V dropped 3 bases and J dropped 2; count of bases not matched to a gene: 4. The CDR3 is 14 residues long. CDR1 and CDR2 (germline): SGHKS, YYEKEE (reference sequence). The CDR3 bases are TGTGCCAGCAGCTCAGGGGGAGCCAACACTGAAGCTTTCTTT. Amino acid sequence: CASSSGGANTEAFF.

The chain links TRBV30 to TRBJ2-2; 7 bases map to TRBD1. The germline CDR1 and CDR2 sequences are GTSNPN and SVGIG (reference sequence). The V gene end was trimmed by 5 bases and the J gene end by 6 bases; junction bases not matched to a gene: 12. This CDR3 spans 15 amino acids. The CDR3 sequence: CAWDRADRASGELFF. The DNA for the CDR3 is TGTGCCTGGGACAGGGCGGATCGGGCGTCCGGGGAGCTGTTTTTT.

The V and J genes are TRBV6-2 or TRBV6-3 and TRBJ1-5; 8 bases are shared with TRBD1. Germline CDR1 is MNHEY and CDR2 is SVGEGT. The ends lost 6 bases at V and 3 bases at J; junction bases unmatched: 7. The CDR3 length is 15 residues. The CDR3 loop is CASSHDRGPNQPQHF. In DNA, the CDR3 is TGTGCCAGCAGCCACGACAGGGGTCCCAATCAGCCCCAGCATTTT.

The chain uses TRBV19 and TRBJ1-1, with no clear D. V was pared by 7 bases and J by 8 bases, with 14 bases between. This CDR3 spans 12 amino acids. CDR1 and CDR2 (germline): LNHDA, SQIVND (reference sequence). This chain's CDR3 is CASTSGLYEAFF. CDR3 sequence (DNA): TGTGCCAGTACCTCTGGACTTTACGAAGCTTTCTTT.

CDR3 residues: CASSLYSEETQYF. For the CDR3, the DNA is TGCGCCAGCAGCTTGTATTCAGAAGAGACCCAGTACTTC. V usage is TRBV5-1 and J usage is TRBJ2-5; D unresolved. Trimming stripped 1 base from V and 3 bases from J, with 7 bases between. In germline, CDR1 is SGHRS, CDR2 YFSETQ. This CDR3 is built from 13 residues.

The rearrangement uses TRBV9 and TRBJ1-6, with no clear D. Germline CDR1 is SGDLS and CDR2 is YYNGEE. The CDR3 is 14 residues long. The V end was cut by 1 base, the J end by 8 bases, with 10 bases between. The CDR3 region is CASSVTVLDSPLHF. CDR3 nucleotide sequence: TGTGCCAGCAGCGTAACGGTCCTAGATTCACCCCTCCACTTT.

J is TRBJ2-2 and V is TRBV11-3; the match to TRBD2 covers 11 bases. The CDR3 totals 16 residues. Looked up from germline, CDR1 is SGHNT and CDR2 is YENEEA. Trimming took 6 bases from V and 2 from J; bases not matched to a gene: 5. CDR3 sequence: CASSPRLAGNTGELFF. The CDR3 nucleotides are TGTGCCAGCAGTCCACGACTAGCGGGAAACACCGGGGAGCTGTTTTTT.

The chain employs TRBV11-2 and TRBJ1-6, with TRBD1 identical over 9 bases. CDR1 SGHAT and CDR2 FQNNGV come from the germline V gene. V shed 4 bases, J shed 6 bases, and the junction held 7 bases outside the gene matches. There are 16 residues in the CDR3. CDR3 amino acids: CASSSRGQGSNSPLHF. Here the CDR3 DNA reads TGTGCCAGCAGCTCACGAGGACAGGGGAGTAATTCACCCCTCCACTTT.

This chain links TRBV12-3 or TRBV12-4 with TRBJ2-7, with D possibly being TRBD1 (7 bases). The V and J ends lost 5 bases and 4 bases respectively, with 12 bases between them. The CDR3 length is 13 residues. The CDR3 DNA reads TGTGCCAGCAGTCAGGGGGGATATTACGAGCAGTACTTC. Translation gives CASSQGGYYEQYF.

This sequence joins TRBV6-6 and TRBJ2-1, with 10 positions matching TRBD2. J lost 1 base, V lost 5 bases, and 5 bases had no gene match. This CDR3 region has 16 residues. CDR1 and CDR2 from the germline V gene are MNHNY and SVGAGI (reference sequence). The CDR3 nucleotides are TGTGCCAGCAGTCAGAGCGGGGGGGCTTCCTACAATGAGCAGTTCTTC. Protein product: CASSQSGGASYNEQFF.

J is TRBJ1-3 and V is TRBV6-5; tentative D call: TRBD1 (5 bases). CDR3 length: 15 residues. V shed 3 bases and J shed 4 bases, with 13 bases lying between them. Germline values: CDR1 MNHEY, CDR2 SVGAGI. CDR3 in DNA: TGTGCCAGCAGTTATATGGGGGGGTCAGGAAACACCATATATTTT. It translates to CASSYMGGSGNTIYF.

V usage is TRBV30 and J usage is TRBJ1-3, with D unclear. V was trimmed by 7 bases and J by 0 bases, leaving 10 bases between them. Germline CDR1 GTSNPN, CDR2 SVGIG (reference sequence). The CDR3 loop spans 13 amino acids. CDR3 sequence reads: CASERSSGNTIYF. CDR3 DNA: TGTGCCTCAGAAAGAAGCTCTGGAAACACCATATATTTT.

This clone was recorded only once. The chain links TRBV9 to TRBJ2-2, with D tentatively TRBD2 (6 bases). The V gene lost 4 bases and the J gene lost 4 bases, with 17 bases spanning the gap. In germline, CDR1 is SGDLS, CDR2 YYNGEE. The CDR3 has 16 residues. The CDR3 region is CASSSPGVGGTGELFF. The CDR3 nucleotides are TGTGCCAGCAGCTCTCCGGGAGTCGGGGGCACCGGGGAGCTGTTTTTT. Full variable domain (remainder filled in from reference TRBV9 and TRBJ2-2): DSGVTQTPKHLITATGQRVTLRCSPRSGDLSVYWYQQSLDQGLQFLIQYYNGEERAKGNILERFSAQQFPDLHSELNLSSLELGDSALYFCASSSPGVGGTGELFFGEGSRLTVL.

The chain couples TRBV24-1 to TRBJ2-1; weak D call: TRBD2 (6 bases). V was shortened by 4 bases and J by 1 base, with 16 bases between the two germline ends. This CDR3 contains 17 residues. In germline, CDR1 is KGHDR, CDR2 SFDVKD. The CDR3 region is CATSDPNPSDSYNEQFF. In nucleotides, the CDR3 is TGTGCCACCAGTGACCCTAACCCTAGCGATTCCTACAATGAGCAGTTCTTC.

The chain uses TRBV18 and TRBJ1-2, with 8 bases identical to TRBD1. The CDR3 covers 14 residues. V was clipped by 3 bases and J by 6 bases; unmatched bases: 6. Looked up from germline, CDR1 is KGHSH and CDR2 is LQKENI. CDR3 amino acids: CASSPTGGKDGYTF. In DNA form, the CDR3 reads TGTGCCAGCTCACCCACAGGGGGGAAGGATGGCTACACCTTC. Using reference TRBV18 and TRBJ1-2 for the parts outside the CDR3, the full variable domain is NAGVMQNPRHLVRRRGQEARLRCSPMKGHSHVYWYRQLPEEGLKFMVYLQKENIIDESGMPKERFSAEFPKEGPSILRIQQVVRGDSAAYFCASSPTGGKDGYTFGSGTRLTVV.

The sample holds a few counts of this clone. V gene TRBV28 combines with J gene TRBJ1-2, with 7 bases lining up with TRBD1. With 5 bases clipped from V and 8 bases from J, the junction kept 5 bases outside the gene matches. CDR1 MDHEN and CDR2 SYDVKM come from the germline V gene. CDR3 length: 12 residues. The CDR3 is CASSGTDWGYTF. CDR3 sequence (DNA): TGTGCCAGCAGTGGGACAGATTGGGGCTACACCTTC.

The chain has TRBV6-6 and TRBJ1-2; 12 nucleotides match TRBD1. This CDR3 has 15 amino acids. CDR1 is MNHNY, CDR2 SVGAGI, per germline (reference sequence). V shed 4 bases and J 7 bases; nucleotides not matched to a gene: 7. CDR3 protein: CASSSNRDRGPGYTF. CDR3 nucleotide sequence: TGTGCCAGCAGTTCAAACCGGGACAGGGGGCCTGGCTACACCTTC.

This clone came up once. V is TRBV5-1 and J is TRBJ1-2, with TRBD1 matching over 7 bases. Germline lookup yields CDR1 SGHRS and CDR2 YFSETQ. The CDR3 has 17 residues. Trimming removed 7 bases from V and 1 base from J; junction bases left unmatched: 16. The DNA for the CDR3 is TGCGCCAGCCACCCCCTGCGGGACAGTCGTAATAACTATGGCTACACCTTC. Protein: CASHPLRDSRNNYGYTF.

The chain uses TRBV12-5 and TRBJ2-7, with a tentative D call TRBD2 (6 bases). The CDR3 runs to 17 residues. Trimming removed 6 bases from V and 2 bases from J, with 23 bases in between. From germline, CDR1 is LGHNT and CDR2 FRNRAP. The CDR3 sequence: CASGQPLGAGRTYEQYF. The CDR3 bases are TGTGCTAGTGGCCAACCCCTTGGGGCGGGGCGAACCTACGAGCAGTACTTC.